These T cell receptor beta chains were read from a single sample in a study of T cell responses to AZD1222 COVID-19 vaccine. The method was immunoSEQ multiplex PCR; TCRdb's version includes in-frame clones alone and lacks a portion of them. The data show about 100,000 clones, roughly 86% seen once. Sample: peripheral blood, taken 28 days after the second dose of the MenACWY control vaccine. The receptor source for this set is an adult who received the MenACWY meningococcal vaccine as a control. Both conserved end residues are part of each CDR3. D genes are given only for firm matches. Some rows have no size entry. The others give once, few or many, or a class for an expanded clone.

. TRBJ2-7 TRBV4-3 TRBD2 TGCGCCAGCAGCCAAGATGGGACTAGCGGGGGACTCTCCTACGAGCAGTACTTC CASSQDGTSGGLSYEQYF
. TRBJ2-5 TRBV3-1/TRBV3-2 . TGTGCCAGCAGCCAAGAGGGGGGTAGGTCAGAGACCCAGTACTTC CASSQEGGRSETQYF
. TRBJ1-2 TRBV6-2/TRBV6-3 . TGTGCCAGCAGTTTGGGGGCTAACTATGGCTACACCTTC CASSLGANYGYTF
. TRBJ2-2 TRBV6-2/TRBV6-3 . TGTGCCAGCAGTTACTCGAGGACCGGGGAGCTGTTTTTT CASSYSRTGELFF
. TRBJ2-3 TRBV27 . TGTGCCAGCAGTTCCTACAGCACAGATACGCAGTATTTT CASSSYSTDTQYF
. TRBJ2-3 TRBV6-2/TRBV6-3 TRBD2 TGTGCCAGCAGTTACTCCAAGCGGGGGGCCGGTGGGGTCTCAGATACGCAGTATTTT CASSYSKRGAGGVSDTQYF
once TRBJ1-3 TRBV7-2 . TGTGCCAGCAGCTCGACCGTGGGAAACACCATATATTTT CASSSTVGNTIYF
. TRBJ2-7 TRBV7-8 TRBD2 TGTGCCAGCAGCCCCAGGGAACTAGCGGGCCCCTTAGGCTACGAGCAGTACTTC CASSPRELAGPLGYEQYF
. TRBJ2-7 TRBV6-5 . TGTGCCAGCAGCCTCCGGGGATCAGGCTACGAGCAGTACTTC CASSLRGSGYEQYF
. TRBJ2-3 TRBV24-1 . TGTGCCACCAGTGGGGTCCTTGGCACAGATACGCAGTATTTT CATSGVLGTDTQYF
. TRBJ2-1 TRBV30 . TGTGCCTGGAGTGTCGGCAATGAGCAGTTCTTC CAWSVGNEQFF
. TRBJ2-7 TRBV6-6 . TGTGCCAGCAGTACCCCCCCCAGGGCCCTTTGGTACGAGCAGTACTTC CASSTPPRALWYEQYF
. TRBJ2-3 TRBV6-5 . TGTGCCAGCATTTCGACTGGCTCAGATACGCAGTATTTT CASISTGSDTQYF
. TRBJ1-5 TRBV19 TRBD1 TGTGCCAGTAGTCTCCGGACAGGGGGCGCGAGGCAGCCCCAGCATTTT CASSLRTGGARQPQHF
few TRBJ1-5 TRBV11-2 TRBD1 TGTGCCAGCAGCAGCACAGGGGGCCATCAGCCCCAGCATTTT CASSSTGGHQPQHF
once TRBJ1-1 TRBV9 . TGTGCCAGCAGCCTCCAAGCATTGAACACTGAAGCTTTCTTT CASSLQALNTEAFF
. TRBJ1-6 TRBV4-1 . TGCGCCAGCAGCCAAGTGTTACCGTTCCGGCCCCTCCACTTT CASSQVLPFRPLHF
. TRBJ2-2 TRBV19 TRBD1 TGTGCCAGTAGTATCGACAGGGTGACCGGGGAGCTGTTTTTT CASSIDRVTGELFF
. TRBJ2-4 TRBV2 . TGTGCCAGCAGTGACCGAGCTCAACTACTAGCCAAAAACATTCAGTACTTC CASSDRAQLLAKNIQYF
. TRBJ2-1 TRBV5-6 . TGTGCCAGCAGCTTGCCAGGGGTAGCCTACAATGAGCAGTTCTTC CASSLPGVAYNEQFF
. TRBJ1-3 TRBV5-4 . TGTGCCAGCAGCCCTGCATCTGGAAACACCATATATTTT CASSPASGNTIYF
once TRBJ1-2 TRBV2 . TGTGCCAGCAGTAAAGGGGGCTATGGCTACACCTTC CASSKGGYGYTF
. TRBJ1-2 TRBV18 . TGTGCCAGCTCACCAAATGGGCAGGGGAATGGCTACACCTTC CASSPNGQGNGYTF
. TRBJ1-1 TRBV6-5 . TGTGCCAGCATCCAGGACCCAGGGCGGACTGAAGCTTTCTTT CASIQDPGRTEAFF
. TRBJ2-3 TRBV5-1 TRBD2 TGCGCCAGCAGCTCCGGACTAGCGGGGGGCACAGATACGCAGTATTTT CASSSGLAGGTDTQYF
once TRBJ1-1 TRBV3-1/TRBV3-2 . TGTGCCAGCAGCCGAAGCCGCAACACTGAAGCTTTCTTT CASSRSRNTEAFF
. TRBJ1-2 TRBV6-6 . TGTGCCAGCTCGCGGGGCAGAGCTAACTATGGCTACACCTTC CASSRGRANYGYTF
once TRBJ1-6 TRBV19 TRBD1 TGTGCCAGTAGTATTAGTAGGAGACAGGGACAAAATTCACCCCTCCACTTT CASSISRRQGQNSPLHF
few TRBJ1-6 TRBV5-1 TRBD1 TGCGCCAGCAGCTTGGCGGGACAGGGGGCTTCACCCCTCCACTTT CASSLAGQGASPLHF
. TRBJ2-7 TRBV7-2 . TGTGCCAGCAGCCCAAGGAGAGCCTACGAGCAGTACTTC CASSPRRAYEQYF